A selection of T cell receptor beta chains follows, all from one sample in a study of shared clonotypes between healthy human individuals. Generated by immunoSEQ multiplex PCR, the TCRdb table keeps only in-frame clones and is missing some. This repertoire shows about 980,000 clones, around three quarters found once; its top ten account for about 1.5%. Sequenced: memory CD4+ T cells sorted from blood. The receptors stem from a man younger than 30 in good health. Both conserved end residues are part of each CDR3. D genes are given only for firm matches. Clone size appears in some rows only: once, few, many, or a class for an expanded clone.

CDR3aa: CASSESSGTGNQPQHF
CDR3nt: TGCGCCAGCAGTGAGTCGTCGGGGACAGGGAATCAGCCCCAGCATTTT
d_gene: TRBD1
v_gene: TRBV10-2
j_gene: TRBJ1-5
abundance: -

CDR3aa: CAISDGQGSYNEQFF
CDR3nt: TGTGCCATCAGTGACGGACAGGGCTCCTACAATGAGCAGTTCTTC
d_gene: TRBD1
v_gene: TRBV10-3
j_gene: TRBJ2-1
abundance: -

CDR3aa: CASSHHSEQYF
CDR3nt: TGTGCCAGCAGCCACCACAGCGAGCAGTACTTC
d_gene: -
v_gene: TRBV14
j_gene: TRBJ2-7
abundance: -

CDR3aa: CASRGTYNSPLHF
CDR3nt: TGTGCCAGCAGAGGGACGTATAATTCACCCCTCCACTTT
d_gene: -
v_gene: TRBV2
j_gene: TRBJ1-6
abundance: few

CDR3aa: CASSSGHYEQYF
CDR3nt: TGTGCCAGCAGCTCCGGGCATTACGAGCAGTACTTC
d_gene: -
v_gene: TRBV11-2
j_gene: TRBJ2-7
abundance: -

CDR3aa: CSVDRGGEKLFF
CDR3nt: TGCAGCGTTGACAGGGGTGGAGAAAAACTGTTTTTT
d_gene: -
v_gene: TRBV29-1
j_gene: TRBJ1-4
abundance: -

CDR3aa: CSVESQEGSPLHF
CDR3nt: TGCAGCGTTGAATCCCAGGAAGGTTCACCCCTCCACTTT
d_gene: -
v_gene: TRBV29-1
j_gene: TRBJ1-6
abundance: -

CDR3aa: CASSIPQGRQPQHF
CDR3nt: TGTGCCAGTAGTATCCCCCAGGGAAGACAGCCCCAGCATTTT
d_gene: -
v_gene: TRBV19
j_gene: TRBJ1-5
abundance: -

CDR3aa: CASSLAVVNTEAFF
CDR3nt: TGTGCCAGCAGCTTAGCGGTCGTGAACACTGAAGCTTTCTTT
d_gene: -
v_gene: TRBV7-9
j_gene: TRBJ1-1
abundance: few

CDR3aa: CASSRQGPNEKLFF
CDR3nt: TGTGCCAGCAGTAGACAGGGACCTAATGAAAAACTGTTTTTT
d_gene: TRBD1
v_gene: TRBV2
j_gene: TRBJ1-4
abundance: few

CDR3aa: CASKGGVGGYTF
CDR3nt: TGTGCCAGCAAGGGAGGGGTGGGTGGCTACACCTTC
d_gene: -
v_gene: TRBV28
j_gene: TRBJ1-2
abundance: once

CDR3aa: CAIRQGGTTNTGELFF
CDR3nt: TGTGCCATCAGACAGGGGGGGACTACGAACACCGGGGAGCTGTTTTTT
d_gene: -
v_gene: TRBV10-3
j_gene: TRBJ2-2
abundance: few

CDR3aa: CASSATTDTEAFF
CDR3nt: TGTGCCAGCAGCGCTACAACTGACACTGAAGCTTTCTTT
d_gene: -
v_gene: TRBV9
j_gene: TRBJ1-1
abundance: -

CDR3aa: CAWSGESANEQFF
CDR3nt: TGTGCCTGGAGTGGGGAGTCCGCCAATGAGCAGTTCTTC
d_gene: -
v_gene: TRBV30
j_gene: TRBJ2-1
abundance: -